Listed here are 7 T cell receptor beta chains from one sample, sequenced in a study of T-cell memory formation after mild COVID-19. TCRdb fed the 5' RACE reads into MiXCR, producing one record per CDR3 protein. The sample consists of 450,000 to 650,000 distinct CDR3 sequences, approximately 21% of them appearing once. The sample consisted of PBMCs or a T cell subset sorted from them (not recorded which). The source is an adult woman who had mild COVID-19 (a few samples of this study predate the infection). Cell type and time point are not known.

This clonotype was seen a few times. V and J are TRBV20-1 and TRBJ2-1; 12 nucleotides align to TRBD2. With V trimmed by 3 bases and J by 6 bases, 3 bases remained unmatched. The CDR3 has 14 residues. Germline V CDR1 and CDR2: DFQATT, SNEGSKA (reference sequence). The CDR3 spells CSASLAGGPNEQFF. The CDR3 region has the DNA TGCAGTGCTAGTCTAGCGGGAGGGCCCAATGAGCAGTTCTTC.

In this sample, this clonotype turned up a few times. This chain joins TRBV20-1 and TRBJ1-2; 9 nucleotides match TRBD1. The CDR3 is 14 residues long. With V trimmed by 1 base and J by 8 bases, 8 bases remained unmatched. Germline V lookup: CDR1 DFQATT, CDR2 SNEGSKA (reference sequence). The CDR3 loop reads CSARATTGGTGYTF. In nucleotides, the CDR3 is TGCAGTGCTAGAGCGACAACAGGGGGCACGGGCTACACCTTC.

This clonotype came up a few times. This chain joins TRBV7-3 and TRBJ2-1; TRBD2 is a possible D gene (6 bases). Per the germline V gene, CDR1 is SGHTA and CDR2 is FQGTGA. The CDR3 has 14 residues. V lost 3 bases, J lost 4 bases, and 10 bases lay in between. CDR3 region: CASSFGGEYNEQFF. The CDR3 DNA reads TGTGCCAGCAGCTTCGGGGGAGAGTACAATGAGCAGTTCTTC.

This clonotype was counted a few times. The genes are TRBV10-3 and TRBJ2-3; 9 bases line up with TRBD2. Germline loops: CDR1 ENHRY, CDR2 SYGVKD. This CDR3 has 15 amino acids. Unmatched junction bases numbered 7, after V lost 3 bases and J lost 6 bases. The CDR3: CAISDYGLASDTQYF. The CDR3 DNA is TGTGCCATCAGTGACTACGGACTAGCGTCTGATACGCAGTATTTT.

The rearrangement links TRBV24-1 to TRBJ2-6, with D unclear. The CDR3 is made up of 14 amino acids. V lost 7 bases, J lost 3 bases, and 9 bases lay in between. Germline V lookup: CDR1 KGHDR, CDR2 SFDVKD. The CDR3 spells CATSAKDGANVLTF. The CDR3 region has the DNA TGTGCCACCAGCGCTAAGGATGGGGCCAACGTCCTGACTTTC.

The sample holds a few counts of this clonotype. The chain uses TRBV7-9 and TRBJ1-1; maybe TRBD1 (5 bases). The germline CDR1 and CDR2 sequences are SEHNR and FQNEAQ (reference sequence). Between the trimmed V and J ends, which lost 1 base and 5 bases, there was a span of 17 bases. CDR3 length equals 16 residues. In nucleotides, the CDR3 is TGTGCCAGCAGCTTAGTTGGTATCCGGGGGAGGACTGAAGCTTTCTTT. Translating it yields CASSLVGIRGRTEAFF.

The rearrangement uses TRBV19 and TRBJ2-3; either TRBD1 or TRBD2 may fit D (5 bases each). The V and J ends lost 3 bases and 10 bases respectively, with 20 bases between them. CDR3 length: 15 amino acids. Germline loops: CDR1 LNHDA, CDR2 SQIVND (reference sequence). The CDR3 reads CASSIERGLSNPQYF. DNA of the CDR3: TGTGCCAGTAGTATTGAGAGGGGCTTGTCCAATCCGCAGTATTTT.